The table lists the clone carrying this T cell receptor beta chain with a few counts. The target antigen is unknown. Genomic DNA acted as the template from which TCR beta VDJ combination and CDR3 sequence profiling were carried out. MiXCR, applied by TCRdb to the reads, yields one record per CDR3 protein. The data show 120,000 or so distinct CDR3 sequences, almost 40% seen once. The sequenced patients had an expansion of CD8+CD57+ cells seen by flow cytometry. Patients were untreated when blood was sampled. The data belong to a study of CD8+CD57+ T cells in acquired aplastic anemia. Across the whole study: Mean yield of DNA from sorted CD4+ and CD8+ cells was about 3.2 ug.

Notes on the study in general: Roughly 30 sequences, all CD8+ CDR3, were shared between patients and controls.

Germline loops: CDR1 MNHEY, CDR2 SVGEGT. The CDR3 spans 16 residues. V shed 8 bases and J shed 0 bases, with 16 bases lying between them. Material: sorted CD4+, CD8+, or CD8+CD57+ T cells (not recorded which) from PBMCs. The sequence was collected from a human donor with aplastic anemia. The J gene is TRBJ1-4, the V gene TRBV6-2 or TRBV6-3; D is unresolved. This CDR3 reads CASRGAGSTTNEKLFF. Written as DNA, the CDR3 is TGTGCCAGCCGTGGCGCGGGAAGCACAACTAATGAAAAACTGTTTTTT.